This T cell receptor beta chain comes out of a study of blood T cell repertoires in COVID-19. Whole-study context: The samples span acute and convalescent COVID-19 from the United States, Italy and Spain.

Clones were sequenced by immunoSEQ multiplex PCR, and TCRdb holds only the in-frame ones, with some missing. The table records more than 80,000 clones, around 88% of them present only once. The CDR3 covers 14 residues. Germline lookup yields CDR1 MNHEY and CDR2 SVGEGT. Trimming removed 6 bases at V and 3 bases at J, with 12 bases between. This sequence joins TRBV6-2 or TRBV6-3 and TRBJ1-5, with a tentative D call TRBD1 (6 bases). This receptor was obtained from a woman aged 55-69 years with COVID-19, enrolled during active disease. Sequenced input: peripheral blood. The CDR3 sequence: CASSPGHLNQPQHF. CDR3 coding DNA: TGTGCCAGCAGCCCGGGACACCTCAATCAGCCCCAGCATTTT.